By sample fraction, the clone carrying this T cell receptor (beta chain) is medium-sized. Its antigen remains unknown. This sample is part of a study of T-cell reconstitution after alpha-beta-depleted transplantation in children. Study conclusions and caveats: Newly produced T cells mostly accounted for T-cell counts and diversity one year post-transplant. Some patients owed their high day-60 TCRbeta diversity to surviving recipient T cells and thymic progenitors. As was reported, about two months after transplant, alpha-beta T cells came from several hundred expanded graft clones.

The TCRbeta library was prepared with unique molecular identifiers. TCRdb re-called the PCR reads through MiXCR, storing one row per CDR3 protein. The data contain 7,500 to 9,500 distinct CDR3 sequences, around 30% of them singletons. V shed 5 bases and J shed 11 bases, with 5 bases lying between them. CDR1 is SEHNR and CDR2 is FQNEAQ in the germline V gene (reference sequence). The CDR3 is 9 residues long. This sample comprised peripheral blood, obtained 60 days after TCRalphabeta/CD19-depleted stem cell transplant. This chain links TRBV7-9 with TRBJ2-3; D gene uncertain. The receptor comes from a boy in the first two years of life who had a stem cell transplant for SCID, so the T cells may come from the graft donor. CDR3 residues: CASSPGQYF. The CDR3, as DNA: TGTGCCAGCAGCCCGGGGCAGTATTTT.